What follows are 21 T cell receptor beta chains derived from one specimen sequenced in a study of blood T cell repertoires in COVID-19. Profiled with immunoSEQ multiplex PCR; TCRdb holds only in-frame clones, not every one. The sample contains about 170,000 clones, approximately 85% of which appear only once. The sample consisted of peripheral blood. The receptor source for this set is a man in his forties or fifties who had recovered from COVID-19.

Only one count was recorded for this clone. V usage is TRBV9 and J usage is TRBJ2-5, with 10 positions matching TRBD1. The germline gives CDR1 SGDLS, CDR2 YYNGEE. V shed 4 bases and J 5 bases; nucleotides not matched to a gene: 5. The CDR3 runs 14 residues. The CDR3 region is CASSPTGGLETQYF. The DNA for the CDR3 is TGTGCCAGCAGCCCGACAGGGGGCTTGGAGACCCAGTACTTC. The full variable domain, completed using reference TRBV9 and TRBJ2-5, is DSGVTQTPKHLITATGQRVTLRCSPRSGDLSVYWYQQSLDQGLQFLIQYYNGEERAKGNILERFSAQQFPDLHSELNLSSLELGDSALYFCASSPTGGLETQYFGPGTRLLVL.

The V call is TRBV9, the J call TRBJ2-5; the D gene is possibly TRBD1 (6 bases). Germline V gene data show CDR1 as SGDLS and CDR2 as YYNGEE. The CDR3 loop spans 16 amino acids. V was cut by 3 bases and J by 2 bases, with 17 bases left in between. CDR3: CASSEGIGRGQETQYF. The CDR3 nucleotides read TGTGCCAGCAGCGAGGGAATCGGCAGGGGACAAGAGACCCAGTACTTC.

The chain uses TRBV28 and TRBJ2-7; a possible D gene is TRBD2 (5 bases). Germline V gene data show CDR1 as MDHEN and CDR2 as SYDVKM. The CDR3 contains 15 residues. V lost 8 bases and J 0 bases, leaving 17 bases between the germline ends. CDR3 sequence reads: CASGSSGVGSYEQYF. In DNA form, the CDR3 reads TGTGCCAGCGGATCTTCCGGGGTGGGCTCCTACGAGCAGTACTTC. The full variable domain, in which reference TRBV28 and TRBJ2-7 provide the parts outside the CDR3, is DVKVTQSSRYLVKRTGEKVFLECVQDMDHENMFWYRQDPGLGLRLIYFSYDVKMKEKGDIPEGYSVSREKKERFSLILESASTNQTSMYLCASGSSGVGSYEQYFGPGTRLTVT.

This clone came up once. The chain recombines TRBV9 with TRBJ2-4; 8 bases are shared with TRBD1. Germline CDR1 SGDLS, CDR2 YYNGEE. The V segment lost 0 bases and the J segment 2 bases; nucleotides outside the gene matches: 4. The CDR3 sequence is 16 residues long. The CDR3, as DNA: TGTGCCAGCAGCGTAGCAGGGGGCGCCTCCAAAAACATTCAGTACTTC. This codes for CASSVAGGASKNIQYF.

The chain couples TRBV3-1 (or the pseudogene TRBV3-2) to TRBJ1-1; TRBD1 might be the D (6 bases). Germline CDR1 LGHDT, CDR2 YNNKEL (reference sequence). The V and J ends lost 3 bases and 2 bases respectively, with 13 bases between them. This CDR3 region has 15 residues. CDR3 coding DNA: TGTGCCAGCAGCCACAGACAGGCTATAAACACTGAAGCTTTCTTT. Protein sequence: CASSHRQAINTEAFF.

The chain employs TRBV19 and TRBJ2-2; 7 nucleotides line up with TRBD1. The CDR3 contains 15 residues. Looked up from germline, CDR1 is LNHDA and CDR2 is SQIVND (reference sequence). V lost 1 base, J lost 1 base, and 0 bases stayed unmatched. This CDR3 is CASSIGTGNTGELFF. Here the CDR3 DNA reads TGTGCCAGTAGTATAGGGACAGGGAACACCGGGGAGCTGTTTTTT.

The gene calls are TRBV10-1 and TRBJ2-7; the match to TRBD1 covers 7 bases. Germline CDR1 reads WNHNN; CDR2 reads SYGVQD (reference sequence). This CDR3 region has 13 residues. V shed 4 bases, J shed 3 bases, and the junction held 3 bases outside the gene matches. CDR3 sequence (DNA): TGCGCCAGCAGTGGACAGGGTTGCTACGAGCAGTACTTC. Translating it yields CASSGQGCYEQYF.

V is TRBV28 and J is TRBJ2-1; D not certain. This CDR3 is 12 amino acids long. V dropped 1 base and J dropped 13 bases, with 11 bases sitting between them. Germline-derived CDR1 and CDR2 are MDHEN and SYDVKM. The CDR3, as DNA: TGTGCCAGCAGTTTATCCCTAGAAAACCAGTTCTTC. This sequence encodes CASSLSLENQFF.

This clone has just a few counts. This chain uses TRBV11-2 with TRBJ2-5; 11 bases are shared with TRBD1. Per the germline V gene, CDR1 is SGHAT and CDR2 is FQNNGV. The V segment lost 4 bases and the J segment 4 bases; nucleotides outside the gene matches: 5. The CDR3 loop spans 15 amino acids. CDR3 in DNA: TGTGCCAGCAGCTGGGCCGGGACAGGGGGAGAGACCCAGTACTTC. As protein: CASSWAGTGGETQYF.

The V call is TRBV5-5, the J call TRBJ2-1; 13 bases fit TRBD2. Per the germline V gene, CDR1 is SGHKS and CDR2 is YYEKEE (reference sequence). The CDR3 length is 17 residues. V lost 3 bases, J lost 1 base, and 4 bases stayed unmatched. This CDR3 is CASSSRTSGSSYNEQFF. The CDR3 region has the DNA TGTGCCAGCAGCTCTAGGACTAGCGGGAGTTCCTACAATGAGCAGTTCTTC.

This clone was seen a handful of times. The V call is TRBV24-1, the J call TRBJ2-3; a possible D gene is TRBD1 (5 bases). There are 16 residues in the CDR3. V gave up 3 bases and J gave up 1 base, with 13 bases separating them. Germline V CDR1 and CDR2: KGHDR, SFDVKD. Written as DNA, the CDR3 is TGTGCCACCAGTGATAAAGGCAGGGCGGGCACAGATACGCAGTATTTT. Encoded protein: CATSDKGRAGTDTQYF.

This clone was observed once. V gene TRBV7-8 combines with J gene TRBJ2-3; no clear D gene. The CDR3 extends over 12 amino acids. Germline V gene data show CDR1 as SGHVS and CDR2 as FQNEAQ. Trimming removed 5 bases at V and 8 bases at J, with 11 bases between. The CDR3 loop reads CASSPSGGTQYF. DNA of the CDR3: TGTGCCAGCAGCCCTAGTGGCGGTACGCAGTATTTT.

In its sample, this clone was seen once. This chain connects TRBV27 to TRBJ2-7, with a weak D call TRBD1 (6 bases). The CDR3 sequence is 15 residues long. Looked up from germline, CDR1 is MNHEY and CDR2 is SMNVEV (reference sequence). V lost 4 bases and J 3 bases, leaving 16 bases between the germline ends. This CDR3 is CASSSHGTGNYEQYF. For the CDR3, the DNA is TGTGCCAGCAGTTCCCACGGTACAGGGAACTACGAGCAGTACTTC.

The CDR3: CAWSPVEIYTF. The CDR3 DNA sequence: TGTGCCTGGTCCCCCGTGGAGATCTACACCTTC. This chain links TRBV30 with TRBJ1-2; D not resolved. The CDR3 is 11 amino acids. V lost 5 bases and J 10 bases, leaving 14 bases between the germline ends. Looked up from germline, CDR1 is GTSNPN and CDR2 is SVGIG (reference sequence).

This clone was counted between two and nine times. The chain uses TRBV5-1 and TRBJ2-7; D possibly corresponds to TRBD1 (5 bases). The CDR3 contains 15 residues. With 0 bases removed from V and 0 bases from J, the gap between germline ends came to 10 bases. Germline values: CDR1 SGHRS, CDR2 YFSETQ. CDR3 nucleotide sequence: TGCGCCAGCAGCTTGGAAACAGGAAGCTCCTACGAGCAGTACTTC. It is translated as CASSLETGSSYEQYF.

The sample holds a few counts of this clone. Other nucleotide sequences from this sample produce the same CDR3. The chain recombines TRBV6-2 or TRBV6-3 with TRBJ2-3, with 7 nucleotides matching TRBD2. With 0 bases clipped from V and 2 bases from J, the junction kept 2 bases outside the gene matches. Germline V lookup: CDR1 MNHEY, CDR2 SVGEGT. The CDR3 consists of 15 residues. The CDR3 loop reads CASSYSAGATDTQYF. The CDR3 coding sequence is TGTGCCAGCAGTTACTCGGCGGGAGCCACAGATACGCAGTATTTT.

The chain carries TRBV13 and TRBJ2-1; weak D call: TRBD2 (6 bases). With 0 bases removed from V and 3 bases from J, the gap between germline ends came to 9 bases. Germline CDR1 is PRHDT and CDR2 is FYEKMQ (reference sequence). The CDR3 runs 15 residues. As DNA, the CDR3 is TGTGCCAGCAGCTTAGGGGGGACTCTCTACAATGAGCAGTTCTTC. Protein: CASSLGGTLYNEQFF. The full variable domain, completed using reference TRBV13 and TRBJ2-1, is AAGVIQSPRHLIKEKRETATLKCYPIPRHDTVYWYQQGPGQDPQFLISFYEKMQSDKGSIPDRFSAQQFSDYHSELNMSSLELGDSALYFCASSLGGTLYNEQFFGPGTRLTVL.

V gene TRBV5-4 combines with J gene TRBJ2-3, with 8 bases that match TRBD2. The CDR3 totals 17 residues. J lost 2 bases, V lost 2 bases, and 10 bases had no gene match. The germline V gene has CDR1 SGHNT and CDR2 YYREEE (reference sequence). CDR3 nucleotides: TGTGCCAGCAGCTTTTCTCGGGGGGGGCCCGCCACAGATACGCAGTATTTT. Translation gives CASSFSRGGPATDTQYF.

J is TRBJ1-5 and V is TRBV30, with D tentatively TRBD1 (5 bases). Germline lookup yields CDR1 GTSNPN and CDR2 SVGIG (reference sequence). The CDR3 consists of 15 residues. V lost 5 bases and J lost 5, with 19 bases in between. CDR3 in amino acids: CAWLWDFPRDQPQHF. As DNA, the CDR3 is TGTGCCTGGTTGTGGGACTTCCCACGGGATCAGCCCCAGCATTTT.

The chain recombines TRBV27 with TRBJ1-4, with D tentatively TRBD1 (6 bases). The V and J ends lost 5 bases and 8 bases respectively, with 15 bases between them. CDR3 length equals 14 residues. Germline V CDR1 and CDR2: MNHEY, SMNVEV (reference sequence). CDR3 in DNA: TGTGCCAGCAGTGCCCGCAGGGGTGGGGAAAAACTGTTTTTT. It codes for CASSARRGGEKLFF. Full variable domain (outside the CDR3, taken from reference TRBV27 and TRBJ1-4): EAQVTQNPRYLITVTGKKLTVTCSQNMNHEYMSWYRQDPGLGLRQIYYSMNVEVTDKGDVPEGYKVSRKEKRNFPLILESPSPNQTSLYFCASSARRGGEKLFFGSGTQLSVL.

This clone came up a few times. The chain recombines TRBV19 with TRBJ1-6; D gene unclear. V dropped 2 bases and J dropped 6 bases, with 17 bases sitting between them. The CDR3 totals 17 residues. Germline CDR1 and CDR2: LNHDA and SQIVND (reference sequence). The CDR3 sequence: CASSIPHTASGNSPLHF. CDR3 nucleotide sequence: TGTGCCAGTAGTATACCCCACACAGCCAGCGGTAATTCACCCCTCCACTTT.